This T cell receptor beta chain was sequenced in a study of blood T cell repertoires in COVID-19. Study context: The United States, Italy and Spain were the sources of the acute and convalescent COVID-19 samples. T cells, B-cell-depleted T cells, or PBMCs supplied cDNA or gDNA.

Authors' processing steps: Cell counts per sample came from amplifying reference gene primers. Data came from immunoSEQ multiplex PCR; TCRdb stores just in-frame clones and leaves some out. V, J and clone size were drawn from that table, and D and trimming were deduced from the DNA. There are 250,000 to 300,000 clones in the sample; 70% to 90% occur only once, and approximately 12% lies in the top ten. Trimming cost V 4 bases and J 0 bases; bases outside gene matches: 5. Germline V gene data show CDR1 as MNHNS and CDR2 as SASEGT. The CDR3 totals 16 residues. Followed over time, Seattle patients had been enrolled while infection was active.

The gene calls are TRBV6-1 and TRBJ2-3; 9 bases line up with TRBD1. The TCR sequence derives from a woman aged 25 to 39 with COVID-19, enrolled during active disease. Sequencing was carried out using peripheral blood. CDR3 region: CASSARDRVSTDTQYF. In nucleotides, the CDR3 is TGTGCCAGCAGTGCCCGGGACAGGGTTAGCACAGATACGCAGTATTTT.